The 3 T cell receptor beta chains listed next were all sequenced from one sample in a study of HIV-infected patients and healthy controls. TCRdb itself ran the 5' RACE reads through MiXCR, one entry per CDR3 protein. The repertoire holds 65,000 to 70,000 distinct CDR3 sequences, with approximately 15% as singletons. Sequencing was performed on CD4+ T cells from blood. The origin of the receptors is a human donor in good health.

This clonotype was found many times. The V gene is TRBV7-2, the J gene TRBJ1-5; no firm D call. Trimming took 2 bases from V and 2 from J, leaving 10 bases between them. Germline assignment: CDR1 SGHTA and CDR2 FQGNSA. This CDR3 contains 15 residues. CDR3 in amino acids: CASSLFPDGNQPQHF. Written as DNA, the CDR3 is TGTGCCAGCAGCTTATTTCCGGACGGCAATCAGCCCCAGCATTTT.

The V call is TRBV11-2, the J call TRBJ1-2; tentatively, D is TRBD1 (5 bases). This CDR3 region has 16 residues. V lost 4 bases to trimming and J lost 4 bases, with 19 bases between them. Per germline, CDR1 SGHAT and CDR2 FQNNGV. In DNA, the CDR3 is TGTGCCAGCAGCTCACCTTCACACAGGTCCTCCTATGGCTACACCTTC. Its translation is CASSSPSHRSSYGYTF.

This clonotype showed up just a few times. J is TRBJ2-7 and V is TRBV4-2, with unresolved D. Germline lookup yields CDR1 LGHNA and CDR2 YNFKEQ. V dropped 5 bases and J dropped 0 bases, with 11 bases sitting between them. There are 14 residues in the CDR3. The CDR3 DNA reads TGTGCCAGCAGCAACCAGGATTTCTCCTACGAGCAGTACTTC. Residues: CASSNQDFSYEQYF.